This T cell receptor beta chain was captured by sequencing in a study of T cell changes during pregnancy in multiple sclerosis. The CDR3 sequence is 14 residues long. Trimming took 3 bases from V and 6 from J, leaving 15 bases between them. Germline CDR1 SGHAT, CDR2 FQNNGV. Some clones are missing from TCRdb's copy, which holds only in-frame ones; the method was immunoSEQ multiplex PCR. The sample carries roughly 80,000 clones, roughly 93% recorded once. This sequence originates from a female donor with multiple sclerosis, enrolled in a pregnancy study. The sample here was peripheral blood, taken in the second trimester of pregnancy. The chain recombines TRBV11-2 with TRBJ2-7; weak D call: TRBD1 (5 bases). The CDR3 DNA sequence: TGTGCCAGCAGCTTCCCGGCAGGGATAGGCGAGCAGTACTTC. Residues: CASSFPAGIGEQYF.